The 18 T cell receptor beta chains in this list originate from one sample, sequenced in a study of a mutant IDH1 vaccine in newly diagnosed glioma. The time point denotes: week 35, safety follow-up. In every dose of vaccine, 300 ug of mutant IDH1 20-mer peptide was given alongside topical imiquimod. The assay was immunoSEQ multiplex PCR, and TCRdb's table has in-frame clones only and misses some. Seen here are fewer than 55,000 clones, around 81% observed once, and the top ten hold approximately 4.7%. Their antigens are not known. The sample was PBMCs, taken from a glioma patient whose treatment included an IDH1 peptide vaccine. Receptor source: a middle-aged woman with glioma. Some clones in this sample may be carry-over from other donors' samples.

The gene calls are TRBV7-9 and TRBJ1-5; D unclear. The V end lost 1 base, the J end lost 2 bases, and 12 bases lay between the germline ends. Germline CDR1 SEHNR, CDR2 FQNEAQ (reference sequence). The CDR3 is 16 amino acids. CDR3 loop: CASSLGGRLGNQPQHF. CDR3 coding DNA: TGTGCCAGCAGCTTAGGTGGCAGGTTGGGCAATCAGCCCCAGCATTTT.

This chain links TRBV23-1 with TRBJ1-5; D remains unclear. TRBV23-1 is marked as an open reading frame, function uncertain. V dropped 4 bases and J dropped 2 bases, with 15 bases sitting between them. There are 16 residues in the CDR3. The CDR3 loop is CASSPRMGRRNQPQHF. The CDR3, as DNA: TGCGCCAGCAGTCCCCGGATGGGAAGGCGCAATCAGCCCCAGCATTTT.

This chain uses TRBV6-5 with TRBJ1-1; 8 nucleotides match TRBD1. Per germline, CDR1 MNHEY and CDR2 SVGAGI. The CDR3 spans 13 residues. With 4 bases clipped from V and 7 bases from J, the junction kept 5 bases outside the gene matches. CDR3 DNA sequence: TGTGCCAGCAGTTTTCCAGGACAGGGTGAAGCTTTCTTT. Protein: CASSFPGQGEAFF.

The J gene is TRBJ2-6, the V gene TRBV27; D possibly corresponds to TRBD1 (6 bases). The V and J ends lost 4 bases and 2 bases respectively, with 15 bases between them. Germline values: CDR1 MNHEY, CDR2 SMNVEV (reference sequence). The CDR3 is 17 residues long. CDR3 loop: CASSYYETGTGANVLTF. Here the CDR3 DNA reads TGTGCCAGCAGTTACTATGAAACAGGGACTGGGGCCAACGTCCTGACTTTC.

This chain uses TRBV6-1 with TRBJ2-5; 9 bases are shared with TRBD1. Germline CDR1 MNHNS, CDR2 SASEGT. This CDR3 comprises 14 residues. V lost 3 bases and J lost 5; bases outside the gene matches: 4. The CDR3 DNA follows: TGTGCCAGCAGTGACTCGACAGGGGGGGAGACCCAGTACTTC. The encoded protein is CASSDSTGGETQYF.

The V gene is TRBV5-1, the J gene TRBJ1-2, with TRBD1 matching over 9 bases. From germline, CDR1 is SGHRS and CDR2 YFSETQ. The CDR3 runs 15 residues. V shed 2 bases and J 3 bases; nucleotides not matched to a gene: 5. CDR3: CASSFTGGNYYGYTF. In DNA, the CDR3 is TGCGCCAGCAGCTTTACAGGGGGCAATTACTATGGCTACACCTTC.

V is TRBV7-3 and J is TRBJ2-1; tentative D call: TRBD1 (5 bases). Germline assignment: CDR1 SGHTA and CDR2 FQGTGA. CDR3 length equals 15 residues. V lost 9 bases and J 6 bases, leaving 21 bases between the germline ends. As DNA, the CDR3 is TGTGCCAGTTCCCCAGACAAGGCAGGGTCCAATGAGCAGTTCTTC. It translates to CASSPDKAGSNEQFF.

The chain has TRBV5-1 and TRBJ2-7; D is perhaps TRBD1 (6 bases). This CDR3 is 14 amino acids long. Between the trimmed V and J ends, which lost 3 bases and 5 bases, there was a span of 15 bases. Germline V gene lookup returns CDR1 SGHRS and CDR2 YFSETQ. CDR3 coding DNA: TGCGCCAGCAGCTACAGGGATACTCCCCACGAGCAGTACTTC. Translated, it gives CASSYRDTPHEQYF.

This chain links TRBV9 with TRBJ2-3; 12 bases line up with TRBD2. Germline lookup yields CDR1 SGDLS and CDR2 YYNGEE. This CDR3 is 18 amino acids long. The trim removed 4 bases at V and 0 bases at J, leaving 9 bases unmatched. CDR3 amino acids: CASSTPTGLAGSTDTQYF. The CDR3 DNA sequence: TGTGCCAGCAGCACACCCACCGGACTAGCGGGGAGCACAGATACGCAGTATTTT. Full variable domain (remainder filled in from reference TRBV9 and TRBJ2-3): DSGVTQTPKHLITATGQRVTLRCSPRSGDLSVYWYQQSLDQGLQFLIQYYNGEERAKGNILERFSAQQFPDLHSELNLSSLELGDSALYFCASSTPTGLAGSTDTQYFGPGTRLTVL.

The gene calls are TRBV9 and TRBJ2-4; D is uncertain. V lost 3 bases, J lost 9 bases, and 13 bases lay in between. This CDR3 has 13 residues. The germline gives CDR1 SGDLS, CDR2 YYNGEE. Written as DNA, the CDR3 is TGTGCCAGCAGCGAGACGCAGGTAGCCATTCAGTACTTC. Its protein is CASSETQVAIQYF.

This chain connects TRBV19 to TRBJ2-7, with D perhaps assigned TRBD1 or TRBD2 (5 bases each). Trimming left V 9 bases short and J 0 bases short, with 18 bases between. The CDR3 contains 15 residues. CDR1 and CDR2 from the germline V gene are LNHDA and SQIVND (reference sequence). For the CDR3, the DNA is TGTGCCAGCACCAAGGGCCGGGACGGCTCCTACGAGCAGTACTTC. Translation gives CASTKGRDGSYEQYF.

The rearrangement links TRBV10-3 to TRBJ2-1; 11 nucleotides line up with TRBD2. Germline CDR1 and CDR2: ENHRY and SYGVKD. The CDR3 totals 15 residues. Germline trimming cut 3 bases from V and 8 bases from J; bases unmatched to any gene: 6. The CDR3 here is CAISDTSGRSDEQFF. In DNA, the CDR3 is TGTGCCATCAGTGATACTAGCGGGAGATCGGATGAGCAGTTCTTC.

This rearrangement joins TRBV20-1 to TRBJ2-3; D is undetermined. CDR1 and CDR2 from the germline V gene are DFQATT and SNEGSKA (reference sequence). V was trimmed by 3 bases and J by 7 bases, leaving 8 bases between them. The CDR3 is 11 amino acids. The CDR3 DNA is TGCAGTGCTAGTGCGAGATATACGCAGTATTTT. Translating gives CSASARYTQYF.

The CDR3 DNA sequence: TGCGCCAGCAGCAACGGACAGGGGGATGGCGAAAAACTGTTTTTT. This codes for CASSNGQGDGEKLFF. This rearrangement joins TRBV5-1 to TRBJ1-4; 10 bases map to TRBD1. The CDR3 is 15 amino acids. Germline CDR1 is SGHRS and CDR2 is YFSETQ. V trimming: 4 bases; J trimming: 8 bases; junction bases outside the gene matches: 8.

This clone has more than one count but fewer than ten. V gene TRBV28 combines with J gene TRBJ1-1; 10 nucleotides agree with TRBD1. CDR1 is MDHEN and CDR2 is SYDVKM in the germline V gene. The V segment lost 6 bases and the J segment 4 bases; nucleotides outside the gene matches: 8. This CDR3 has 15 residues. The CDR3 spells CASRTDRGRGTEAFF. In DNA, the CDR3 is TGTGCCAGCAGAACTGACAGGGGGCGGGGCACTGAAGCTTTCTTT.

By sample share, this clone is medium-sized. The gene calls are TRBV6-6 and TRBJ2-7, with D perhaps matching TRBD2 (7 bases). CDR1 is MNHNY and CDR2 is SVGAGI in the germline V gene (reference sequence). The CDR3 runs 12 residues. The V and J ends lost 11 bases and 2 bases respectively, with 13 bases between them. The CDR3 bases are TGTGCCGCCACGGGGGGCCCCTACGAGCAGTACTTC. Amino acid sequence: CAATGGPYEQYF.

The V and J genes are TRBV18 and TRBJ1-1; tentatively, D is TRBD1 (6 bases). Germline-derived CDR1 and CDR2 are KGHSH and LQKENI. This CDR3 is 13 amino acids long. Trimming pared 5 bases from V and 2 bases from J, leaving 9 bases between. CDR3 residues: CASSADRNTEAFF. DNA for the CDR3: TGTGCCAGCTCAGCGGACAGAAACACTGAAGCTTTCTTT.

This clone was counted a few times. V usage is TRBV28 and J usage is TRBJ1-5, with D unclear. Germline V gives CDR1 MDHEN, CDR2 SYDVKM. The CDR3 is 13 residues long. V lost 6 bases and J 5 bases, leaving 11 bases between the germline ends. The CDR3 sequence is CASRSSGDQPQHF. DNA for the CDR3: TGTGCCAGCAGGTCCTCCGGGGATCAGCCCCAGCATTTT. Together with reference TRBV28 and TRBJ1-5, the CDR3 gives the full variable domain: DVKVTQSSRYLVKRTGEKVFLECVQDMDHENMFWYRQDPGLGLRLIYFSYDVKMKEKGDIPEGYSVSREKKERFSLILESASTNQTSMYLCASRSSGDQPQHFGDGTRLSIL.